This T cell receptor (beta chain) was identified during a study of blood T cell repertoires in COVID-19. For the study at large: COVID-19 samples collected from the United States, Italy and Spain covered acute and convalescent phases. T cells, B-cell-depleted T cells, or PBMCs supplied cDNA or gDNA.

CDR3 size: 13 residues. The germline V gene has CDR1 MNHEY and CDR2 SVGEGT. V was clipped by 4 bases and J by 4 bases; unmatched bases: 4. Participant-given clinical history determined each cohort assignment. Under the authors' procedure: Amplification with reference gene primers provided the estimates of nucleated cell counts. Generated by immunoSEQ multiplex PCR, the TCRdb table keeps only in-frame clones and is missing some. V and J calls and clone size are copied from that table; D and trimming were computed from the DNA. Of some 240,000 clones in the sample, over 80% were seen once. The TCR comes from a woman between 40 and 55 years old who had been exposed to COVID-19. Sequencing input: PBMCs or T cells enriched from blood (not recorded which). This rearrangement joins TRBV6-2 or TRBV6-3 to TRBJ2-7; 7 positions match TRBD1. Here the CDR3 reads CASSSLQGYEQYF. CDR3 nucleotide sequence: TGTGCCAGCAGTTCACTACAGGGGTACGAGCAGTACTTC.